This T cell receptor beta chain comes out of a study of T-cell memory formation after mild COVID-19. Study-wide results and limits: Specificity for SARS-CoV-2 was not confirmed among the second-wave clones peaking on day 37. Later expanders leaned CD4+, whereas clones that contracted between day 15 and 85 were balanced CD4/CD8.

TCRdb reprocessed the 5' RACE reads via MiXCR and lists one record per CDR3 protein. The repertoire holds about 150,000 distinct CDR3 sequences, with about an eighth as singletons. For this clonotype: Its antigen is currently unknown.

Sequenced: PBMCs or a T cell subset sorted from them (not recorded which). This clonotype was obtained from a man aged 18-30 years who had mild COVID-19 (a few samples of this study predate the infection). Cell type and time point are not known.

The CDR3 reads CSAPRDSGGTIYF. The CDR3 DNA reads as TGCAGTGCTCCAAGGGACAGTGGGGGCACCATATATTTT. This chain links TRBV20-1 with TRBJ1-3; TRBD1 agrees at 7 bases. Unmatched junction bases numbered 10, after V lost 5 bases and J lost 9 bases. CDR1 is DFQATT and CDR2 is SNEGSKA in the germline V gene (reference sequence). The CDR3 sequence is 13 residues long.